This TCR beta chain was captured by sequencing in a study of shared clonotypes between healthy human individuals. Using immunoSEQ multiplex PCR, the repertoire was profiled, and TCRdb retains in-frame clones only, with some absent. The sample records 2 million to 2.5 million clones, around 92% being singletons. Study outcomes and limitations: At large depth, rarefaction still showed sorted-subset sequencing to be incomplete. The sharing of 5% to 6.5% of naive CD4 clonotypes was seen across a few donors.

Of note for this clone: Antigen unknown.

Germline V gene sequence: CDR1 MDHEN, CDR2 SYDVKM. The CDR3 is 16 residues long. The ends were cut back, 2 bases at V and 4 bases at J, with 16 bases in the middle. The study enrolled healthy HIV-negative adults without recent acute infections or vaccinations as donors. The gene calls are TRBV28 and TRBJ2-3; D perhaps matches TRBD1 (5 bases). The material sequenced was naive CD4+ T cells from PBMCs. The subset was: CD45RA+ positively selected. The clonotype was recovered from a man aged 18 to 29 in good health. Some clones in this sample may be carry-over from other donors' samples. The CDR3 region is CASSLLHSGFADTQYF. The CDR3 bases are TGTGCCAGCAGTTTACTCCACTCAGGGTTTGCAGATACGCAGTATTTT.